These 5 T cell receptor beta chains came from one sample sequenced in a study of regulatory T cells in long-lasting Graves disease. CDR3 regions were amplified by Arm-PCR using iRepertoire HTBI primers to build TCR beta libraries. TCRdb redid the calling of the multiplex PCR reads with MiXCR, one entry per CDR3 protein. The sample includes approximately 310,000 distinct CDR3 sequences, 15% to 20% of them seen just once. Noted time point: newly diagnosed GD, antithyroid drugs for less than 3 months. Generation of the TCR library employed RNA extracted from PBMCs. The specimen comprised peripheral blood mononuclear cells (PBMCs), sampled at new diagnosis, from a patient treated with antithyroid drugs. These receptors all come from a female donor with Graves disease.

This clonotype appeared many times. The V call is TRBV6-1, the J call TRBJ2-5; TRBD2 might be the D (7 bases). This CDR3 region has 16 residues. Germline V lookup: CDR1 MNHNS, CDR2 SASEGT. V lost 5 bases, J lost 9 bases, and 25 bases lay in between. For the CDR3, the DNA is TGTGCCAGCAGTCTTTATGTGCGGGGGCAAGAGAAGGCCCAGTACTTC. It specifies CASSLYVRGQEKAQYF.

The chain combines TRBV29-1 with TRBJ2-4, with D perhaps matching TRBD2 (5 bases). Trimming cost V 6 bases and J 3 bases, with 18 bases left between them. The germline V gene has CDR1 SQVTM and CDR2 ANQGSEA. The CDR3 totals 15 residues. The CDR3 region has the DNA TGCAGCGTCACGACTCCTTCGGGAATCAAAAACATTCAGTACTTC. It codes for CSVTTPSGIKNIQYF.

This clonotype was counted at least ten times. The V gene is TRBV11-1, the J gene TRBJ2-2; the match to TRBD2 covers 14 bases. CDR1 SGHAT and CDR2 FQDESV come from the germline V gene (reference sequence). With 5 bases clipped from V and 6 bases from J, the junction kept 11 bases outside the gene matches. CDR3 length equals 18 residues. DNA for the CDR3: TGTGCCAGCAGCCCCCAGGGACTAGCGGGAGTGGGTGCCGGGGAGCTGTTTTTT. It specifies CASSPQGLAGVGAGELFF.

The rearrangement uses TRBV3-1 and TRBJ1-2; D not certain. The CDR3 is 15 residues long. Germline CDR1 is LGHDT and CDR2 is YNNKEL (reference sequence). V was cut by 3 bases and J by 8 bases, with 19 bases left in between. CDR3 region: CASSQVVGILRGYTF. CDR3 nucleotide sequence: TGTGCCAGCAGCCAGGTTGTAGGAATTTTGCGCGGCTACACCTTC.

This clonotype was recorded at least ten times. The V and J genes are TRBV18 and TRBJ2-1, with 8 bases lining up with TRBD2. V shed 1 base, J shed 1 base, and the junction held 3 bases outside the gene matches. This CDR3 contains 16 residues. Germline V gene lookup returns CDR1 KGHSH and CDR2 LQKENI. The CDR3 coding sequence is TGTGCCAGCTCACCACTAGCGGGACCTTCCTACAATGAGCAGTTCTTC. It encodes CASSPLAGPSYNEQFF.